Following are 24 T cell receptor beta chains from one sample sequenced in a study of cytomegalovirus exposure and HLA in healthy donors. Both 60 Vbeta primers and 13 Jbeta primers went into the PCR. TCRdb keeps only in-frame clones here, not all; method: immunoSEQ multiplex PCR. The data show around 81,000 clones, 55% to 75% seen once. Sequenced input: PBMCs. The origin of the receptors is a man aged 25-40 years in good health and CMV-seropositive.

A note on this clone: Distinct nucleotide sequences in the sample also encode this CDR3. The gene calls are TRBV27 and TRBJ2-7; 8 bases match TRBD1. This CDR3 has 19 amino acids. The V gene end was trimmed by 6 bases and the J gene end by 7 bases; junction bases not matched to a gene: 26. Germline lookup yields CDR1 MNHEY and CDR2 SMNVEV (reference sequence). Written as DNA, the CDR3 is TGTGCCAGCAGCTTCCCTTTGATTATGGACAGGGCGGCCCCGGGGGAGCAGTACTTC. Its translation: CASSFPLIMDRAAPGEQYF.

The chain couples TRBV2 to TRBJ2-2; TRBD2 is a possible D gene (6 bases). Trimming cost V 7 bases and J 3 bases, with 12 bases left between them. CDR3 size: 14 residues. CDR1 is SNHLY, CDR2 FYNNEI, per germline. The DNA for the CDR3 is TGTGCCAGCAAGATCGGGGGTGACACCGGGGAGCTGTTTTTT. Its translation is CASKIGGDTGELFF. The complete variable domain, with remaining parts taken from reference TRBV2 and TRBJ2-2, reads EPEVTQTPSHQVTQMGQEVILRCVPISNHLYFYWYRQILGQKVEFLVSFYNNEISEKSEIFDDQFSVERPDGSNFTLKIRSTKLEDSAMYFCASKIGGDTGELFFGEGSRLTVL.

This clone was found a few times. The CDR3 DNA reads TGTGCCAGCAGCTCGGGACTAGCGGGGGGGCACAGTACCGATACGCAGTATTTT. It encodes CASSSGLAGGHSTDTQYF. This rearrangement joins TRBV7-3 to TRBJ2-3; 16 positions match TRBD2. With 4 bases clipped from V and 6 bases from J, the junction kept 10 bases outside the gene matches. Germline lookup yields CDR1 SGHTA and CDR2 FQGTGA. The CDR3 sequence is 18 residues long.

The rearrangement joins TRBV27 to TRBJ1-1, with D maybe TRBD1 (6 bases). Trimming removed 8 bases from V and 2 bases from J, with 15 bases in between. Germline V gene sequence: CDR1 MNHEY, CDR2 SMNVEV (reference sequence). This CDR3 is built from 14 residues. The CDR3 loop is CASGPDRENTEAFF. For the CDR3, the DNA is TGTGCCAGCGGCCCGGACAGAGAAAACACTGAAGCTTTCTTT.

To note about this clone: At one end, the junction sequence differs from germline, possibly due to a read error. V is TRBV7-7 and J is TRBJ2-3; 8 bases are shared with TRBD2. The germline CDR1 and CDR2 sequences are SSHAT and FNYEAQ (reference sequence). This CDR3 spans 14 amino acids. CDR3: CASSFSGGGDTQYF. In nucleotides, the CDR3 is TGTGCTAGCAGCTTCAGCGGGGGCGGGGATACGCAGTATTTT.

A few counts support this clone. CDR3 protein: CASSGTKGGETQYF. The CDR3 nucleotides read TGTGCCAGCAGCGGGACTAAGGGAGGGGAGACCCAGTACTTC. The chain has TRBV9 and TRBJ2-5; 7 bases agree with TRBD2. Trimming cost V 3 bases and J 5 bases; bases outside gene matches: 7. The CDR3 extends over 14 amino acids. The V gene's germline CDR1 is SGDLS and CDR2 YYNGEE.

The rearrangement uses TRBV11-3 and TRBJ2-5; 10 bases match TRBD2. The J segment lost 7 bases and the V segment lost 5 bases, leaving 10 bases of the junction unmatched. This CDR3 has 15 residues. The germline V gene encodes CDR1 SGHNT and CDR2 YENEEA. CDR3 DNA: TGTGCCAGCAGCACTGGACTAGCGGAGGGGGCGACCCAGTACTTC. Residues: CASSTGLAEGATQYF.

The chain recombines TRBV5-1 with TRBJ1-1; the match to TRBD1 covers 10 bases. The CDR3 contains 17 residues. With V trimmed by 0 bases and J by 3 bases, 8 bases remained unmatched. Germline CDR1 SGHRS, CDR2 YFSETQ. CDR3 region: CASSLVGQGMRDTEAFF. CDR3 coding DNA: TGCGCCAGCAGCTTGGTGGGACAGGGGATGAGGGACACTGAAGCTTTCTTT.

The CDR3 region has the DNA TGTGCCAGCAGCTTTACAGGGGGCAACTATGGCTACACCTTC. It specifies CASSFTGGNYGYTF. The rearrangement links TRBV7-9 to TRBJ1-2, with 9 nucleotides matching TRBD1. Germline trimming cut 3 bases from V and 2 bases from J; bases unmatched to any gene: 1. The CDR3 has 14 residues. From germline, CDR1 is SEHNR and CDR2 FQNEAQ (reference sequence).

The chain carries TRBV19 and TRBJ2-1, with D possibly TRBD1 on 6 matching bases. The germline V gene has CDR1 LNHDA and CDR2 SQIVND (reference sequence). Trimming pared 3 bases from V and 5 bases from J, leaving 11 bases between. This CDR3 comprises 14 residues. As DNA, the CDR3 is TGTGCCAGTAGTATCCCGACAGGAGACAATGAGCAGTTCTTC. This sequence encodes CASSIPTGDNEQFF.

V usage is TRBV6-1 and J usage is TRBJ1-5; D unclear. This CDR3 is built from 14 residues. Germline V gene data show CDR1 as MNHNS and CDR2 as SASEGT. V gave up 1 base and J gave up 2 bases, with 6 bases separating them. The CDR3 spells CASSEGGGNQPQHF. The CDR3 DNA reads TGTGCCAGCAGTGAAGGGGGAGGCAATCAGCCCCAGCATTTT.

This clone counts as large. The genes are TRBV4-2 and TRBJ2-7; possible D gene TRBD2, 7 bases. V lost 0 bases and J lost 6, with 15 bases in between. Germline V gives CDR1 LGHNA, CDR2 YNFKEQ. This CDR3 comprises 15 residues. The CDR3 protein is CASSQEEGGGSEQYF. CDR3 DNA: TGTGCCAGCAGCCAAGAGGAGGGGGGGGGATCCGAGCAGTACTTC.

This clone was seen repeatedly, ten times or more. The rearrangement joins TRBV9 to TRBJ2-7; the D gene is possibly TRBD2 (6 bases). V gave up 0 bases and J gave up 6 bases, with 10 bases separating them. The length of the CDR3 is 13 residues. CDR1 SGDLS and CDR2 YYNGEE come from the germline V gene. The CDR3 spells CASSVEDGGEQYF. As DNA, the CDR3 is TGTGCCAGCAGCGTAGAGGACGGGGGCGAGCAGTACTTC.

The V and J genes are TRBV4-1 and TRBJ2-3; a possible D gene is TRBD2 (6 bases). Trimming removed 3 bases from V and 0 bases from J, with 16 bases in between. Germline V gene sequence: CDR1 MGHRA, CDR2 YSYEKL. The CDR3 contains 17 residues. CDR3 bases: TGCGCCAGCAGCCAGCGGGGCGGGGCCTCTAGCACAGATACGCAGTATTTT. Protein product: CASSQRGGASSTDTQYF.

This clone was detected a few times. The chain couples TRBV28 to TRBJ2-7; 12 nucleotides match TRBD2. This CDR3 has 15 residues. V dropped 5 bases and J dropped 6; count of bases not matched to a gene: 8. Germline V gene sequence: CDR1 MDHEN, CDR2 SYDVKM. CDR3 nucleotides: TGTGCCAGCAGTCCCCCGGGACTAGCGGGCGGCGAGCAGTACTTC. It yields the protein CASSPPGLAGGEQYF. The full variable domain, with the rest looked up from reference TRBV28 and TRBJ2-7, is DVKVTQSSRYLVKRTGEKVFLECVQDMDHENMFWYRQDPGLGLRLIYFSYDVKMKEKGDIPEGYSVSREKKERFSLILESASTNQTSMYLCASSPPGLAGGEQYFGPGTRLTVT.

This clone has just one count. The chain has TRBV7-8 and TRBJ2-5; TRBD2 agrees at 9 bases. The better agreement between TRBJ2-7 and the DNA end casts doubt on the J call. The CDR3 runs to 17 residues. Germline loops: CDR1 SGHVS, CDR2 FQNEAQ. CDR3 in amino acids: CASSFSVSTGGRVEQYF. In DNA, the CDR3 is TGTGCCAGCAGCTTTTCTGTTTCTACCGGCGGGAGGGTCGAGCAGTACTTC.

A few counts support this clone. The chain uses TRBV7-2 and TRBJ2-6; D gene unclear. V lost 6 bases and J 1 base, leaving 7 bases between the germline ends. The CDR3 length is 14 residues. Looked up from germline, CDR1 is SGHTA and CDR2 is FQGNSA. CDR3 loop: CASRRISGANVLTF. The CDR3 DNA is TGTGCCAGCAGGAGGATATCTGGGGCCAACGTCCTGACTTTC.

The chain couples TRBV30 to TRBJ1-5, with 11 bases that match TRBD1. The V gene end was trimmed by 2 bases and the J gene end by 7 bases; junction bases not matched to a gene: 10. Germline CDR1 reads GTSNPN; CDR2 reads SVGIG (reference sequence). CDR3 length: 16 residues. The CDR3 DNA is TGTGCCTGGAGTCTCCCCCGGACAGGGGGCGGGCAGCCCCAGCATTTT. Translating it yields CAWSLPRTGGGQPQHF.

The chain couples TRBV6-5 to TRBJ2-2; 8 nucleotides line up with TRBD1. V shed 5 bases, J shed 4 bases, and the junction held 3 bases outside the gene matches. The CDR3 is 14 amino acids. Germline V gives CDR1 MNHEY, CDR2 SVGAGI. CDR3 in amino acids: CASSQTGVTGELFF. DNA of the CDR3: TGTGCCAGCAGTCAGACAGGGGTCACCGGGGAGCTGTTTTTT.

This chain links TRBV25-1 with TRBJ2-3, with 7 nucleotides matching TRBD1. The V gene end was trimmed by 7 bases and the J gene end by 1 base; junction bases not matched to a gene: 11. The V gene's germline CDR1 is MGHDK and CDR2 SYGVNS. The CDR3 is 16 residues long. CDR3 in DNA: TGTGCCAGCACCCACAGGGGACCCCGCGGCACAGATACGCAGTATTTT. Translating it yields CASTHRGPRGTDTQYF. Combining the CDR3 with reference TRBV25-1 and TRBJ2-3 gives the whole variable domain EADIYQTPRYLVIGTGKKITLECSQTMGHDKMYWYQQDPGMELHLIHYSYGVNSTEKGDLSSESTVSRIRTEHFPLTLESARPSHTSQYLCASTHRGPRGTDTQYFGPGTRLTVL.

The chain couples TRBV28 to TRBJ2-5; D uncertain. The DNA end lines up better with TRBJ2-7; the J call may be wrong. The CDR3 covers 11 residues. The germline CDR1 and CDR2 sequences are MDHEN and SYDVKM. The CDR3 region has the DNA TGTGCCAGCAGCACCAACTACGAGCAGTACTTC. Amino acids: CASSTNYEQYF.

The rearrangement links TRBV28 to TRBJ1-2; 9 bases agree with TRBD1. This CDR3 is 12 amino acids long. V was pared by 11 bases and J by 8 bases, with 9 bases of the junction left unmatched. CDR1 MDHEN and CDR2 SYDVKM come from the germline V gene. DNA for the CDR3: TGTGCCCGGCGGGACAGGGACGGAGGCTACACCTTC. This gives the protein CARRDRDGGYTF.

A single count supports this clone. This rearrangement joins TRBV6-1 to TRBJ2-7; D not certain. The V end was cut by 8 bases, the J end by 3 bases, with 5 bases between. The germline CDR1 and CDR2 sequences are MNHNS and SASEGT. The CDR3 contains 10 residues. The CDR3 DNA reads TGTGCCAGCTCTCTCTACGAGCAGTACTTC. Its protein is CASSLYEQYF.

This sequence joins TRBV28 and TRBJ1-6, with 8 bases identical to TRBD1. V was clipped by 7 bases and J by 6 bases; unmatched bases: 5. This CDR3 is built from 14 residues. Germline V gene lookup returns CDR1 MDHEN and CDR2 SYDVKM. DNA for the CDR3: TGTGCCAGCATCTCGGACAGGGTTAATTCACCCCTCCACTTT. Translating it yields CASISDRVNSPLHF.